The rows below give T cell receptor beta chains drawn from one sample of a study of Ad26.COV2.S vaccination and SARS-CoV-2 variants. Here immunoSEQ multiplex PCR was the method, and the copy in TCRdb shows in-frame clones only, minus some. The table lists 400,000 to 500,000 clones, 80% to 90% of them singletons. The specimen was peripheral blood, collected in a trial of Ad26.COV2.S vaccine versus placebo. The receptors come from a person aged 18-60 years who received the Ad26.COV2.S COVID-19 vaccine or a placebo. The CDR3 runs from the conserved cysteine through the conserved F or W. The D gene is left open where the match is weak. The size entry is marked missing in some rows and otherwise reads once, few, many or a size class.

d_gene: NA
v_gene: TRBV5-1
j_gene: TRBJ2-2
abundance: NA
CDR3aa: CASSLGTANTGELFF
CDR3nt: TGCGCCAGCAGCTTGGGAACAGCGAACACCGGGGAGCTGTTTTTT

d_gene: NA
v_gene: TRBV27
j_gene: TRBJ2-5
abundance: NA
CDR3aa: CASSSARLRVRETQYF
CDR3nt: TGTGCCAGCAGTTCGGCTCGTTTACGGGTGAGGGAGACCCAGTACTTC

d_gene: TRBD1
v_gene: TRBV6-5
j_gene: TRBJ1-3
abundance: NA
CDR3aa: CASSLDRFSGNTIYF
CDR3nt: TGTGCCAGCAGTCTGGACAGGTTCTCTGGAAACACCATATATTTT

d_gene: NA
v_gene: TRBV13
j_gene: TRBJ2-4
abundance: NA
CDR3aa: CASASLGTENIQYF
CDR3nt: TGTGCCAGCGCTAGTCTTGGGACCGAGAACATTCAGTACTTC

d_gene: NA
v_gene: TRBV4-3
j_gene: TRBJ2-2
abundance: NA
CDR3aa: CASSQTHHYEAGELFF
CDR3nt: TGCGCCAGCAGCCAAACGCATCACTACGAGGCCGGGGAGCTGTTTTTT

d_gene: NA
v_gene: TRBV12-3/TRBV12-4
j_gene: TRBJ1-6
abundance: NA
CDR3aa: CASSTTPNSPLHF
CDR3nt: TGTGCCAGCAGTACAACCCCAAATTCACCCCTCCACTTT

d_gene: NA
v_gene: TRBV7-9
j_gene: TRBJ1-3
abundance: NA
CDR3aa: CASSYSASGNTIYF
CDR3nt: TGTGCCAGCAGCTACTCGGCCTCTGGAAACACCATATATTTT

d_gene: TRBD2
v_gene: TRBV4-3
j_gene: TRBJ2-3
abundance: once
CDR3aa: CASSQDASGRGVTDTQYF
CDR3nt: TGCGCCAGCAGCCAAGATGCTAGCGGGAGAGGAGTGACAGATACGCAGTATTTT

d_gene: TRBD2
v_gene: TRBV27
j_gene: TRBJ2-5
abundance: NA
CDR3aa: CASRSTSGSVETQYF
CDR3nt: TGTGCCAGCAGGTCGACTAGCGGGAGTGTAGAGACCCAGTACTTC

d_gene: TRBD2
v_gene: TRBV3-1/TRBV3-2
j_gene: TRBJ2-2
abundance: NA
CDR3aa: CASSTPAGGPGELFF
CDR3nt: TGTGCCAGCAGCACGCCGGCGGGGGGGCCCGGGGAGCTGTTTTTT

d_gene: NA
v_gene: TRBV5-4
j_gene: TRBJ1-1
abundance: NA
CDR3aa: CASSADGTEAFF
CDR3nt: TGTGCCAGCAGCGCGGACGGCACTGAAGCTTTCTTT

d_gene: NA
v_gene: TRBV7-9
j_gene: TRBJ1-3
abundance: NA
CDR3aa: CASSLVLGAGNTIYF
CDR3nt: TGTGCCAGCAGCTTAGTCCTAGGGGCTGGAAACACCATATATTTT

d_gene: NA
v_gene: TRBV4-1
j_gene: TRBJ2-1
abundance: NA
CDR3aa: CASSQPAATYNEQFF
CDR3nt: TGCGCCAGCAGCCAACCAGCCGCGACCTACAATGAGCAGTTCTTC

d_gene: TRBD1
v_gene: TRBV5-1
j_gene: TRBJ1-4
abundance: NA
CDR3aa: CASSFTLTGGGEKLFF
CDR3nt: TGCGCCAGCAGCTTCACTTTGACAGGGGGAGGCGAAAAACTGTTTTTT

d_gene: TRBD1
v_gene: TRBV6-5
j_gene: TRBJ2-2
abundance: NA
CDR3aa: CASRRQGWFTGELFF
CDR3nt: TGTGCCAGCAGAAGACAGGGATGGTTCACCGGGGAGCTGTTTTTT

d_gene: TRBD1
v_gene: TRBV5-8
j_gene: TRBJ2-1
abundance: NA
CDR3aa: CASSSGRGGTGSLF
CDR3nt: TGTGCCAGCAGCAGCGGCAGAGGGGGGACAGGTAGCCTCTTC

d_gene: NA
v_gene: TRBV27
j_gene: TRBJ2-1
abundance: NA
CDR3aa: CASSFGNGDEQFF
CDR3nt: TGTGCCAGCAGTTTCGGAAACGGTGATGAGCAGTTCTTC

d_gene: NA
v_gene: TRBV7-9
j_gene: TRBJ2-7
abundance: NA
CDR3aa: CASETDSYEQYF
CDR3nt: TGTGCCAGTGAGACAGATTCCTACGAGCAGTACTTC

d_gene: TRBD1
v_gene: TRBV6-2/TRBV6-3
j_gene: TRBJ1-2
abundance: NA
CDR3aa: CASSPTGFYYGYTF
CDR3nt: TGTGCCAGCAGTCCGACAGGGTTTTACTATGGCTACACCTTC

d_gene: NA
v_gene: TRBV24-1
j_gene: TRBJ2-4
abundance: NA
CDR3aa: CATSEQGYIQYF
CDR3nt: TGTGCCACCAGTGAACAGGGCTACATTCAGTACTTC

d_gene: NA
v_gene: TRBV19
j_gene: TRBJ1-4
abundance: NA
CDR3aa: CASSIGTGRDEKLFF
CDR3nt: TGTGCCAGTAGTATAGGCACAGGCCGCGATGAAAAACTGTTTTTT

d_gene: NA
v_gene: TRBV4-1
j_gene: TRBJ1-3
abundance: NA
CDR3aa: CASSYRQGAGNTIYF
CDR3nt: TGCGCCAGCAGCTATCGTCAAGGGGCTGGAAACACCATATATTTT

d_gene: NA
v_gene: TRBV4-1
j_gene: TRBJ1-4
abundance: NA
CDR3aa: CASSRPTTANEKLFF
CDR3nt: TGCGCCAGCAGCCGGCCGACAACGGCTAATGAAAAACTGTTTTTT

d_gene: NA
v_gene: TRBV7-9
j_gene: TRBJ1-2
abundance: few
CDR3aa: CASSGVAANYGYTF
CDR3nt: TGTGCCAGCAGCGGGGTGGCGGCTAACTATGGCTACACCTTC

d_gene: TRBD2
v_gene: TRBV5-4
j_gene: TRBJ2-4
abundance: once
CDR3aa: CASSFGTRNIQYF
CDR3nt: TGTGCCAGCAGCTTCGGGACTAGAAACATTCAGTACTTC

d_gene: NA
v_gene: TRBV7-2
j_gene: TRBJ1-1
abundance: NA
CDR3aa: CASRIGTPGTEAFF
CDR3nt: TGTGCCAGCAGGATCGGGACCCCGGGGACTGAAGCTTTCTTT

d_gene: NA
v_gene: TRBV20-1
j_gene: TRBJ2-3
abundance: once
CDR3aa: CSARAGYTQYF
CDR3nt: TGCAGTGCTAGAGCAGGCTATACGCAGTATTTT

d_gene: TRBD2
v_gene: TRBV7-3
j_gene: TRBJ2-2
abundance: NA
CDR3aa: CASSPGLAGRGTGELFF
CDR3nt: TGTGCCAGCAGCCCCGGTTTAGCGGGACGAGGTACCGGGGAGCTGTTTTTT

d_gene: NA
v_gene: TRBV27
j_gene: TRBJ1-5
abundance: few
CDR3aa: CASSGTTGTNQPQHF
CDR3nt: TGTGCCAGCAGTGGAACGACCGGGACAAATCAGCCCCAGCATTTT

d_gene: NA
v_gene: TRBV11-2
j_gene: TRBJ2-5
abundance: NA
CDR3aa: CASSLDYAGQETQYF
CDR3nt: TGTGCCAGCAGCTTAGATTACGCAGGTCAAGAGACCCAGTACTTC

d_gene: NA
v_gene: TRBV10-3
j_gene: TRBJ2-5
abundance: NA
CDR3aa: CAISEAARLQETQYF
CDR3nt: TGTGCCATCAGTGAAGCGGCTAGACTCCAAGAGACCCAGTACTTC

d_gene: TRBD2
v_gene: TRBV4-2
j_gene: TRBJ2-1
abundance: few
CDR3aa: CASSQEAGVSNEQFF
CDR3nt: TGTGCCAGCAGCCAAGAAGCGGGAGTATCGAATGAGCAGTTCTTC

d_gene: TRBD1
v_gene: TRBV7-7
j_gene: TRBJ2-5
abundance: NA
CDR3aa: CASSRGAAGTGRETQYF
CDR3nt: TGTGCCAGCAGCCGTGGGGCCGCCGGGACAGGGAGAGAGACCCAGTACTTC

d_gene: NA
v_gene: TRBV7-2
j_gene: TRBJ2-5
abundance: NA
CDR3aa: CASSLARETRYF
CDR3nt: TGTGCCAGCAGCTTAGCACGAGAAACTCGTTACTTC

d_gene: TRBD1
v_gene: TRBV9
j_gene: TRBJ1-4
abundance: NA
CDR3aa: CASSSGTGDEKLFF
CDR3nt: TGTGCCAGCAGCTCCGGGACAGGGGATGAAAAACTGTTTTTT

d_gene: TRBD2
v_gene: TRBV6-2/TRBV6-3
j_gene: TRBJ2-5
abundance: NA
CDR3aa: CASSYSQGTSGKETQYF
CDR3nt: TGTGCCAGCAGTTATTCCCAAGGGACTAGCGGAAAAGAGACCCAGTACTTC

d_gene: TRBD1
v_gene: TRBV2
j_gene: TRBJ1-1
abundance: once
CDR3aa: CASSDPTGGVVTEAFF
CDR3nt: TGTGCCAGCAGTGACCCGACAGGGGGCGTGGTCACTGAAGCTTTCTTT

d_gene: NA
v_gene: TRBV7-3
j_gene: TRBJ1-6
abundance: NA
CDR3aa: CASSLLGSENSPLHF
CDR3nt: TGTGCCAGCAGCCTGCTCGGGTCTGAAAATTCACCCCTCCACTTT

d_gene: NA
v_gene: TRBV7-2
j_gene: TRBJ1-5
abundance: NA
CDR3aa: CASSLAPLQGHSNQPQHF
CDR3nt: TGTGCCAGCAGCTTAGCCCCCCTACAGGGTCATAGCAATCAGCCCCAGCATTTT

d_gene: NA
v_gene: TRBV5-1
j_gene: TRBJ1-4
abundance: NA
CDR3aa: CASSFLGGTTNEKLFF
CDR3nt: TGCGCCAGCAGCTTCCTTGGAGGGACAACTAATGAAAAACTGTTTTTT

d_gene: NA
v_gene: TRBV5-8
j_gene: TRBJ1-6
abundance: NA
CDR3aa: CASSPKGTTYNSPLHF
CDR3nt: TGTGCCAGCAGCCCGAAGGGGACTACCTATAATTCACCCCTCCACTTT

d_gene: TRBD2
v_gene: TRBV14
j_gene: TRBJ2-5
abundance: NA
CDR3aa: CASSQAAVAGGLLETQYF
CDR3nt: TGTGCCAGCAGCCAAGCTGCGGTAGCGGGGGGGCTTTTGGAGACCCAGTACTTC

d_gene: TRBD1
v_gene: TRBV9
j_gene: TRBJ1-1
abundance: NA
CDR3aa: CASSVDRQGYTEAFF
CDR3nt: TGTGCCAGCAGCGTAGACCGACAGGGCTACACTGAAGCTTTCTTT

d_gene: NA
v_gene: TRBV11-3
j_gene: TRBJ1-4
abundance: NA
CDR3aa: CASSTLGTGNEKLFF
CDR3nt: TGTGCCAGCAGCACCCTCGGGACGGGAAATGAAAAACTGTTTTTT

d_gene: NA
v_gene: TRBV7-3
j_gene: TRBJ2-2
abundance: NA
CDR3aa: CASSLNGPTNTGELFF
CDR3nt: TGTGCCAGCAGCTTGAACGGCCCAACGAACACCGGGGAGCTGTTTTTT

d_gene: TRBD1
v_gene: TRBV5-4
j_gene: TRBJ1-2
abundance: NA
CDR3aa: CASSRQGAGYGYTF
CDR3nt: TGTGCCAGCAGCCGGCAGGGGGCGGGCTATGGCTACACCTTC

d_gene: TRBD2
v_gene: TRBV28
j_gene: TRBJ2-4
abundance: NA
CDR3aa: CASSILAGGGKNIQYF
CDR3nt: TGTGCCAGCTCGATTTTGGCGGGGGGCGGCAAAAACATTCAGTACTTC

d_gene: TRBD1
v_gene: TRBV19
j_gene: TRBJ1-5
abundance: NA
CDR3aa: CASSRRTGGVNQPQHF
CDR3nt: TGTGCCAGTAGTAGGCGGACAGGGGGTGTCAATCAGCCCCAGCATTTT

d_gene: NA
v_gene: TRBV3-1/TRBV3-2
j_gene: TRBJ2-7
abundance: NA
CDR3aa: CASSQDSGQVDEYF
CDR3nt: TGTGCCAGCAGCCAAGATAGCGGACAGGTTGATGAGTACTTC

d_gene: NA
v_gene: TRBV14
j_gene: TRBJ2-1
abundance: NA
CDR3aa: CASSPVVGGRFSHNEQFF
CDR3nt: TGTGCCAGCAGCCCTGTAGTCGGGGGGCGATTTAGTCACAATGAGCAGTTCTTC

d_gene: NA
v_gene: TRBV28
j_gene: TRBJ2-6
abundance: NA
CDR3aa: CASSFGATGANVLTF
CDR3nt: TGTGCCAGCAGTTTTGGGGCTACCGGGGCCAACGTCCTGACTTTC

d_gene: NA
v_gene: TRBV12-5
j_gene: TRBJ1-2
abundance: NA
CDR3aa: CASGQMGGYYGYTF
CDR3nt: TGTGCTAGTGGTCAAATGGGGGGCTACTATGGCTACACCTTC

d_gene: TRBD2
v_gene: TRBV4-2
j_gene: TRBJ2-5
abundance: NA
CDR3aa: CASSQELGWGAGVQETQYF
CDR3nt: TGTGCCAGCAGCCAAGAGTTGGGTTGGGGAGCGGGAGTTCAGGAGACCCAGTACTTC

d_gene: TRBD1
v_gene: TRBV6-2/TRBV6-3
j_gene: TRBJ2-7
abundance: once
CDR3aa: CASSYGQGITYEQYF
CDR3nt: TGTGCCAGCAGTTATGGACAGGGAATCACCTACGAGCAGTACTTC

d_gene: TRBD2
v_gene: TRBV18
j_gene: TRBJ2-5
abundance: NA
CDR3aa: CASSGSAGAETQYF
CDR3nt: TGTGCCAGCTCAGGATCAGCGGGGGCAGAGACCCAGTACTTC

d_gene: NA
v_gene: TRBV7-3
j_gene: TRBJ2-1
abundance: NA
CDR3aa: CASSRTGSTSNEQFF
CDR3nt: TGTGCCAGCAGCAGAACAGGAAGCACCTCCAATGAGCAGTTCTTC

d_gene: NA
v_gene: TRBV18
j_gene: TRBJ1-5
abundance: NA
CDR3aa: CASSPWTDRNQPQHF
CDR3nt: TGTGCCAGCTCACCTTGGACCGACCGCAATCAGCCCCAGCATTTT

d_gene: NA
v_gene: TRBV5-5
j_gene: TRBJ1-1
abundance: NA
CDR3aa: CASSQPISGNTEAFF
CDR3nt: TGTGCCAGCAGTCAACCGATAAGCGGAAACACTGAAGCTTTCTTT

d_gene: NA
v_gene: TRBV14
j_gene: TRBJ1-2
abundance: NA
CDR3aa: CASSQEFGRPYGYTF
CDR3nt: TGTGCCAGCAGCCAAGAATTCGGCAGACCCTATGGCTACACCTTC